This T cell receptor (beta chain) derives from a study of blood T cell repertoires in COVID-19. Cohorts were determined from participant-reported clinical history. Germline CDR1 and CDR2: LNHDA and SQIVND (reference sequence). The CDR3 has 13 residues. The V and J ends lost 3 bases and 7 bases respectively, with 7 bases between them. Assay used: immunoSEQ multiplex PCR; TCRdb lists only in-frame clones, some missing. This sample yields under 300,000 clones, of which more than 75% are seen a single time; roughly 2.1% belongs to the top ten. The gene calls are TRBV19 and TRBJ1-6, with D hard to call. The TCR sequence derives from a woman aged 40 to 50 with acute COVID-19. Source material: PBMCs or T cells enriched from blood (not recorded which). The DNA of the CDR3 is TGTGCCAGTAGTATCGAGCGGAATTCACCCCTCCACTTT. Its translation: CASSIERNSPLHF.